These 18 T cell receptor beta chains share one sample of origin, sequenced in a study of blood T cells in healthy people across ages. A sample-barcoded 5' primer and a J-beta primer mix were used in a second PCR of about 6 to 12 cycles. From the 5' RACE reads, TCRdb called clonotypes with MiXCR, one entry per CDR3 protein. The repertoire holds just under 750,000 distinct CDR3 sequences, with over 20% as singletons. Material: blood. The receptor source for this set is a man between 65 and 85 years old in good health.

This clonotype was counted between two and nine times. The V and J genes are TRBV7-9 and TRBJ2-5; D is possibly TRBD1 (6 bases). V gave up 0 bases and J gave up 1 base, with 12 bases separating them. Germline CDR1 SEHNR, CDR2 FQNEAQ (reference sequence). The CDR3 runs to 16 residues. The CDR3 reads CASSLAPGQIQETQYF. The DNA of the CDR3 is TGTGCCAGCAGCTTAGCGCCAGGACAGATCCAAGAGACCCAGTACTTC.

In DNA, the CDR3 is TGTGCCAGCACCACGGGTTCCGATTTGTACGAGCAGTACTTC. Protein product: CASTTGSDLYEQYF. The V and J genes are TRBV12-3 or TRBV12-4 and TRBJ2-7; unclear D gene. The V end lost 7 bases, the J end lost 4 bases, and 17 bases lay between the germline ends. The CDR3 is 14 residues long.

This CDR3 is CASSQARGTDKAFF. The DNA for the CDR3 is TGTGCCAGCAGCCAAGCAAGAGGGACTGATAAGGCTTTCTTT. J is TRBJ1-1 and V is TRBV14, with a tentative D call TRBD1 (5 bases). Germline-derived CDR1 and CDR2 are SGHDN and FVKESK. Trimming stripped 1 base from V and 11 bases from J, with 17 bases between. This CDR3 has 14 residues.

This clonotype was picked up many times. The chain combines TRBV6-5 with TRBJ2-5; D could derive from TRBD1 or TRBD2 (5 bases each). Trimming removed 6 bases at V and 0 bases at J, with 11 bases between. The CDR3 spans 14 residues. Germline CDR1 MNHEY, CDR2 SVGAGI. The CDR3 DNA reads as TGTGCCAGCAGCCGGGGCCCCAACCAAGAGACCCAGTACTTC. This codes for CASSRGPNQETQYF.

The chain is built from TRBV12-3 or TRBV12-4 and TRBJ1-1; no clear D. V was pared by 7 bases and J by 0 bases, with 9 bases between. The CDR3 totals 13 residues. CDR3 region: CASTLGMNTEAFF. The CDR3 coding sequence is TGTGCCAGCACCCTGGGGATGAACACTGAAGCTTTCTTT.

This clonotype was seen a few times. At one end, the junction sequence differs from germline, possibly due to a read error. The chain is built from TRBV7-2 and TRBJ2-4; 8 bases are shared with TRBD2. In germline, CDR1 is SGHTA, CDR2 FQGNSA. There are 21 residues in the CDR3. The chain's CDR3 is CACSARGEAGAAVLAKNIQYF. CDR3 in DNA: TGTGCCTGCAGCGCCCGGGGGGAAGCGGGAGCTGCGGTACTAGCCAAAAACATTCAGTACTTC.

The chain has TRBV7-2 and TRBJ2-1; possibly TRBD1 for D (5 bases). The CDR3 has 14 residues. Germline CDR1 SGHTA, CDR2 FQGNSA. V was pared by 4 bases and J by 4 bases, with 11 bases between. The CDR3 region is CASSSTAGYNEQFF. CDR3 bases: TGTGCCAGCAGCTCAACCGCAGGGTACAATGAGCAGTTCTTC.

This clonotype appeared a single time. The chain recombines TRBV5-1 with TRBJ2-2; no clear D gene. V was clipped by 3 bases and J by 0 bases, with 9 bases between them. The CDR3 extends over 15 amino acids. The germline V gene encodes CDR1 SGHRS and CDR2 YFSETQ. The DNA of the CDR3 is TGCGCCAGCAGCTCCCCACGGACGAACACCGGGGAGCTGTTTTTT. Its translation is CASSSPRTNTGELFF.

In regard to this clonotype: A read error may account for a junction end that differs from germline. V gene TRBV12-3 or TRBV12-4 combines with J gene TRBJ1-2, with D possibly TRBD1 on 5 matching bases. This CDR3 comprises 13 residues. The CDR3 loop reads CASSPGTNYGNTF. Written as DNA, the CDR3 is TGTGCCAGCAGTCCGGGGACTAACTATGGCAACACCTTC.

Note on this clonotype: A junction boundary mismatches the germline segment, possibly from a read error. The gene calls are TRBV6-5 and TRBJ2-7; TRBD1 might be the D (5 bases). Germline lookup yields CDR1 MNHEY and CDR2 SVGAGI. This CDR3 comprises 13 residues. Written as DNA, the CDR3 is TGTGCCAGCAGTTACGACAGTTTCTACGAGCAGTATTTC. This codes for CASSYDSFYEQYF.

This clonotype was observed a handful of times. CDR3 in amino acids: CASSLGAGTSYEQYF. The CDR3 DNA is TGTGCCAGCAGTTTAGGAGCCGGGACTTCCTACGAGCAGTACTTC. The chain links TRBV12-3 or TRBV12-4 to TRBJ2-7, with D perhaps matching TRBD2 (6 bases). V gave up 1 base and J gave up 1 base, with 11 bases separating them. This CDR3 is 15 amino acids long.

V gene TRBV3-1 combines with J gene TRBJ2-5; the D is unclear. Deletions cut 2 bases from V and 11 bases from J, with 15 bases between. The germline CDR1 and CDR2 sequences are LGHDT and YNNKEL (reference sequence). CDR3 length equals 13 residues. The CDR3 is CASSQLPAYGQYF. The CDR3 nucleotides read TGTGCCAGCAGCCAACTGCCGGCCTACGGGCAGTACTTC.

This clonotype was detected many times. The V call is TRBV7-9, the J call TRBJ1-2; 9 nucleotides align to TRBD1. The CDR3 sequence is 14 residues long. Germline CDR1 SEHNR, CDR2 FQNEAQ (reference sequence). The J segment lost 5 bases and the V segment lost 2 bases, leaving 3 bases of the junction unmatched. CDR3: CASSLSGQGYGYTF. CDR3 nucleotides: TGTGCCAGCAGCTTATCAGGACAGGGGTATGGCTACACCTTC.

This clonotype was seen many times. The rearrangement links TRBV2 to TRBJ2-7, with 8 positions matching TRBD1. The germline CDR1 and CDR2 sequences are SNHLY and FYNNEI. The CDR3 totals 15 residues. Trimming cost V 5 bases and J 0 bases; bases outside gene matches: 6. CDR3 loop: CASSSRDRNSYEQYF. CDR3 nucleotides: TGTGCCAGCAGTAGCCGGGACAGGAACTCCTACGAGCAGTACTTC.

For the CDR3, the DNA is TGTGCCAGCAGCTTAGGCGGCGGGAGTGTTCGGGAGACCCAGTACTTC. It encodes CASSLGGGSVRETQYF. The genes are TRBV7-2 and TRBJ2-5; 7 bases fit TRBD2. The junction had 10 bases not matched to a gene; V was cut back by 1 base and J by 5 bases. Germline lookup yields CDR1 SGHTA and CDR2 FQGNSA. The CDR3 spans 16 residues.

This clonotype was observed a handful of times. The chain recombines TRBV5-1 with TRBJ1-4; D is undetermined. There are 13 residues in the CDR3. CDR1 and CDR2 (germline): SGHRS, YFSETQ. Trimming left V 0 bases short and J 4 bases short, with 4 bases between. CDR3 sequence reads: CASSLGINEKLFF. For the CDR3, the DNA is TGCGCCAGCAGCTTGGGAATTAATGAAAAACTGTTTTTT. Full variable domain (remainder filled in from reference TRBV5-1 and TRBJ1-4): KAGVTQTPRYLIKTRGQQVTLSCSPISGHRSVSWYQQTPGQGLQFLFEYFSETQRNKGNFPGRFSGRQFSNSRSEMNVSTLELGDSALYLCASSLGINEKLFFGSGTQLSVL.

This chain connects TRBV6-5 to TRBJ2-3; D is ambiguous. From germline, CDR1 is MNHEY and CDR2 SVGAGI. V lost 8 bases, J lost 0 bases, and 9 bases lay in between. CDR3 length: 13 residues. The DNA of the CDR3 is TGTGCCAGCTTTTCGATAAGCACAGATACGCAGTATTTT. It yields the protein CASFSISTDTQYF.

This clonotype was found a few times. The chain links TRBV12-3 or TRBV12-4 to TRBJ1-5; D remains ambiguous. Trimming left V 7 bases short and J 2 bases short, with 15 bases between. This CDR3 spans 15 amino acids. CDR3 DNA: TGTGCCAGCACCACGGGATTTTCTGGCAATCAGCCCCAGCATTTT. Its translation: CASTTGFSGNQPQHF.